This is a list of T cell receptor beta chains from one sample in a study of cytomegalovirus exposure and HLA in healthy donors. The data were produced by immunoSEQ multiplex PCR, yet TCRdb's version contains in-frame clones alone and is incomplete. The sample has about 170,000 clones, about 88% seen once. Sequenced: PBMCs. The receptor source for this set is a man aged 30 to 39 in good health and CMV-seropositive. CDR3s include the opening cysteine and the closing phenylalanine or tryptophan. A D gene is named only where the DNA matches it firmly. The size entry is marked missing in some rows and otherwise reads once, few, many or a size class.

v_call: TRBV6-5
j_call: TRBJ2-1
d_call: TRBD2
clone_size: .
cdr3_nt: TGTGCCAGCAGCCGACTAGCGGGAGTCTACAATGAGCAGTTCTTC
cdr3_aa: CASSRLAGVYNEQFF

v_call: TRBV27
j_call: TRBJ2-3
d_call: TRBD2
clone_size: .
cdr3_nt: TGTGCCAGCAGTTTTCCCGGGACTAGCGGAGGGGCCTGGGATACGCAGTATTTT
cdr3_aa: CASSFPGTSGGAWDTQYF

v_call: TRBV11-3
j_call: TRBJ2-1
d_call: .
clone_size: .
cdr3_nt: TGTGCCAGCAGCGCCCGACTAGGGGTCTACAATGAGCAGTTCTTC
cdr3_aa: CASSARLGVYNEQFF

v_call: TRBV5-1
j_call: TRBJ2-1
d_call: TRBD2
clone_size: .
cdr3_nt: TGCGCCAGCAGCTTGGGACTAGCGGGAGTAATGAATGAGCAGTTCTTC
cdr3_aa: CASSLGLAGVMNEQFF

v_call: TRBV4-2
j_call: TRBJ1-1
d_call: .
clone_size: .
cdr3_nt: TGTGCCAGCAGCTCAGGGGTTTCAACTGAAGCTTTCTTT
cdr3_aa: CASSSGVSTEAFF

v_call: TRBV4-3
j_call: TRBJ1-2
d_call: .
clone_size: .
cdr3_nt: TGCGCCAGCAGCCAAGGGACTGCTAACTATGGCTACACCTTC
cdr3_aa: CASSQGTANYGYTF

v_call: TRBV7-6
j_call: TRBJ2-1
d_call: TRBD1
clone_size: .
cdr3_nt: TGTGCCAGCAGCTCGTTGACAGGGAACAATGAGCAGTTCTTC
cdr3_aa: CASSSLTGNNEQFF

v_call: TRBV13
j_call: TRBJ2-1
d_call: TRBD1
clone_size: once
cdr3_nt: TGTGCCAGCAGCTTAGCAGGGGGCGCCTACAATGAGCAGTTCTTC
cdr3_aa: CASSLAGGAYNEQFF

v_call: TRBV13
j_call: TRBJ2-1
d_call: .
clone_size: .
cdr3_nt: TGTGCCAGCAGCTTTCGGTTTGAGCAGTTCTTC
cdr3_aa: CASSFRFEQFF

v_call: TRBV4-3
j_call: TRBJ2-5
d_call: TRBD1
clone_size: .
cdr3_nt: TGCGCCAGCAGCCATTTAGACAGGGAAGAGACCCAGTACTTC
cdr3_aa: CASSHLDREETQYF

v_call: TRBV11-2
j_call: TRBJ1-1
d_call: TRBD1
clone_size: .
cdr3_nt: TGTGCCAGCAGCTTATGGGACAGAGCGGACACTGAAGCTTTCTTT
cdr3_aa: CASSLWDRADTEAFF

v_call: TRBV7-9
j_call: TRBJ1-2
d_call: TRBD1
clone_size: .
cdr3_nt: TGTTCCAGCAGCCCAACTCTGGGACAGGGGGTCTATGGCTACACCTTC
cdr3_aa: CSSSPTLGQGVYGYTF

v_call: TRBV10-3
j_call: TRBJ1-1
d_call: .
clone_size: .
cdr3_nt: TGTGCCATCAGTGAGTCAACAGCGGAAGAAGCTTTCTTT
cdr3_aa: CAISESTAEEAFF

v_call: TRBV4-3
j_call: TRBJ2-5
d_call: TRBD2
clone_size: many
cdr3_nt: TGCGCCAGCAGCCAAGGGGAGGGAGTGGAGACCCAGTACTTC
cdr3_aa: CASSQGEGVETQYF

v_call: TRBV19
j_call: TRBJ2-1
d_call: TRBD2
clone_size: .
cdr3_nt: TGTGCCACCCTTCCGGGAGGCACCTACAATGAGCAGTTCTTC
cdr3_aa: CATLPGGTYNEQFF

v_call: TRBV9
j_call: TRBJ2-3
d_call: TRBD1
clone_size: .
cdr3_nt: TGTGCCAGCAGCGTGGTGGGACAGATGACAGATACGCAGTATTTT
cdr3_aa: CASSVVGQMTDTQYF

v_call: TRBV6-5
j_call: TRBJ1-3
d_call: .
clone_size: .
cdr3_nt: TGTGCCAGCAGTAGGGACACCTCTGGAAACACCATATATTTT
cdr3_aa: CASSRDTSGNTIYF

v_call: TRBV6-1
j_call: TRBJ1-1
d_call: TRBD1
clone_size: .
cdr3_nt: TGTGCCAGCAGACAGGGGGCCAGAGAAGCTTTCTTT
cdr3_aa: CASRQGAREAFF

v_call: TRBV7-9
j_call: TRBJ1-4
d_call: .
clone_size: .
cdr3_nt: TGTGCCAGCAGCTTCCGGACAGAAAAACTGTTTTTT
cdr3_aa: CASSFRTEKLFF

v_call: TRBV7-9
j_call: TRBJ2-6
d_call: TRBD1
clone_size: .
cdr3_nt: TGTGCCAGCAGGGGACAGTTTTTCCCCTCTGGGGCCAACGTCCTGACTTTC
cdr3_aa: CASRGQFFPSGANVLTF

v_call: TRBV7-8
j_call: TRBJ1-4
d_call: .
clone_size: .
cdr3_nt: TGTGCCAGCAGCCTCTCTAATGAAAAACTGTTTTTT
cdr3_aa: CASSLSNEKLFF

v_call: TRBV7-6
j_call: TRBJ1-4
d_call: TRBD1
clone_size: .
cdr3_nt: TGTGCCAGCAGCTTTCAGGGGGCTAATAATGAAAAACTGTTTTTT
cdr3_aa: CASSFQGANNEKLFF

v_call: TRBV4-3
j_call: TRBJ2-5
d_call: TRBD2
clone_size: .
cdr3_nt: TGCGCCAGCAGCCAAGATGGGGTTTTGCCGGCGGGAGAAGCAAAGACCCAGTACTTC
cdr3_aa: CASSQDGVLPAGEAKTQYF

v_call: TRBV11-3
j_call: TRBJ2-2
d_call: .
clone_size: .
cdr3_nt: TGTGCCAGCAGCTTTTTGGAGTTCGACGGGGAGCTGTTTTTT
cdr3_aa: CASSFLEFDGELFF

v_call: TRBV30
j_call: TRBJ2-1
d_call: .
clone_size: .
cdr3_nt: TGTGCCTGGAGTGTTGGGAGGAATGAGCAGTTCTTC
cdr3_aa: CAWSVGRNEQFF

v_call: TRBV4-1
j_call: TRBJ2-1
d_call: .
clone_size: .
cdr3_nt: TGCGCCAGCAGCCAAGGAGCGGACTCCTACAATGAGCAGTTCTTC
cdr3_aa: CASSQGADSYNEQFF

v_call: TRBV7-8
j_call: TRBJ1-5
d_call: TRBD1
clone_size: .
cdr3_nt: TGTGCCAGCAGCTTAGCCTCGGGAGGGGGCGGTCAGCCCCAGCATTTT
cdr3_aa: CASSLASGGGGQPQHF

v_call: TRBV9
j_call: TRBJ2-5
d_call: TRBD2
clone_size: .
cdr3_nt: TGTGCCAGCAACCCTAGCGGCCAAGAGACCCAGTACTTC
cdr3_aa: CASNPSGQETQYF

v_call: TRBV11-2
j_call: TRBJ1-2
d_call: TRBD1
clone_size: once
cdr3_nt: TGTGCCAGCAGCTCAGGGGGGACCTATGGCTACACCTTC
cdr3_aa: CASSSGGTYGYTF

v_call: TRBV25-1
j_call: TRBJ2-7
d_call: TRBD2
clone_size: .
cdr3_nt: TGTGCCAGCAGTGAGATGGTAGCGGGAGGGTACGAGCAGTACTTC
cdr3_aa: CASSEMVAGGYEQYF

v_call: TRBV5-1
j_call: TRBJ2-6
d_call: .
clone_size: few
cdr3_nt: TGCGCCAGCAGCTTAGGAGCTGGGGCCAACGTCCTGACTTTC
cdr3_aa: CASSLGAGANVLTF

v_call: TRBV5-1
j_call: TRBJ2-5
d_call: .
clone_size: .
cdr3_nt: TGCGCCAGCAGCTCCCTCAGGGAAGAGACCCAGTACTTC
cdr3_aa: CASSSLREETQYF

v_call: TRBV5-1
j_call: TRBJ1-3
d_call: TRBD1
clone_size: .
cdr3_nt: TGCGCCAGCAGCCAGGGGGCCCCTGGAAACACCATATATTTT
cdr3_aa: CASSQGAPGNTIYF

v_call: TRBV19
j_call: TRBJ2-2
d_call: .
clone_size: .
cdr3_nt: TGTGCCAGTAGTCTGAACCCGGGGGTGAACACCGGGGAGCTGTTTTTT
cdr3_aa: CASSLNPGVNTGELFF

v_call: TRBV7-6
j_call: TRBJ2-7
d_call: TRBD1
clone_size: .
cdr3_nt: TGTGCCAGCAGCCCCTTAAGATCGACAGGGTTGTACGAGCAGTACTTC
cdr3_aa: CASSPLRSTGLYEQYF

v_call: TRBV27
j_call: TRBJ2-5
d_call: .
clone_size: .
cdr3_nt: TGTGCCAGCAGTCCTTTGGGGGGTGGAGAGACCCAGTACTTC
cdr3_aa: CASSPLGGGETQYF